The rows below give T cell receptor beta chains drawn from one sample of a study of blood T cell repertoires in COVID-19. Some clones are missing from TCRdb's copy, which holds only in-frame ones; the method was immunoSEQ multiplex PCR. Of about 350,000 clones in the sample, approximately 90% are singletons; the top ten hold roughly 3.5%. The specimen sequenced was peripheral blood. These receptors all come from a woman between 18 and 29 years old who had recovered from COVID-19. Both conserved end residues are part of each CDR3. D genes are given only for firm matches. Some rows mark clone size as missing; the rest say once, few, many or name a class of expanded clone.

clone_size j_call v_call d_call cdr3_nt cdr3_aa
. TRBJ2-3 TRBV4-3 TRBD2 TGCGCCAGCAGCCAAGAGACTAGCGCTAGCACAGATACGCAGTATTTT CASSQETSASTDTQYF
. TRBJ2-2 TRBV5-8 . TGTGCCAGCAGCTTGGGGACGGGAACTCCGTGGACCGGGGAGCTGTTTTTT CASSLGTGTPWTGELFF
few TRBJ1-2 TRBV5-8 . TGTGCCAGCATCCAGCGGGGACTCTCTTACTATGGCTACACCTTC CASIQRGLSYYGYTF
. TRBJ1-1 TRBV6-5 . TGTGCCGAACCGACGGTGGGAGGTGAAGCTTTCTTT CAEPTVGGEAFF
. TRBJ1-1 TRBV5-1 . TGCGCCAGCAGCCCGGGGGGGGCCCTGAACACTGAAGCTTTCTTT CASSPGGALNTEAFF
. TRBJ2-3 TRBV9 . TGTGCCAGCAGCCCCAGGACTTCTACCGCTTCAGATACGCAGTATTTT CASSPRTSTASDTQYF
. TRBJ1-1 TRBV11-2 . TGTGCCAGCAGCTTAAACAGGGACACTGAAGCTTTCTTT CASSLNRDTEAFF
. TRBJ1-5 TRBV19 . TGTGCCAGTAGTAATAACAGGTTGGGGCCCCAGCATTTT CASSNNRLGPQHF
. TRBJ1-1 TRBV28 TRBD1 TGTGCCAGCATGACAGGGGAGTACACTGAAGCTTTCTTT CASMTGEYTEAFF
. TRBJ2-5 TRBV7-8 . TGTGCCAGCAGCCCCCCCCGGGGAGGAGAGACCCAGTACTTC CASSPPRGGETQYF
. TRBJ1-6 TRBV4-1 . TGCGCCAGCAGCCAACAGGCTTCCTATAATTCACCCCTCCACTTT CASSQQASYNSPLHF
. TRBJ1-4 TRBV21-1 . TGTGCCAGCAGCAGGGGGACAGGGGATACTGAAAAACTGTTTTTT CASSRGTGDTEKLFF
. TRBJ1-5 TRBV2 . TGTGCCAGCCAGAGGGCAGAGAATCAGCCCCAGCATTTT CASQRAENQPQHF
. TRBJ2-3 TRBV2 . TGTGCCAGCAACGGCGGCGGAGGGAGCACAGATACGCAGTATTTT CASNGGGGSTDTQYF
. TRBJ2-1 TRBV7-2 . TGTGCCAGCAGCTTGGAACGTCCGGGACTGGGCTACAATGAGCAGTTCTTC CASSLERPGLGYNEQFF
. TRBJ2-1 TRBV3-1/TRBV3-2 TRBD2 TGTGCCAGCAGCCAAGAGAGGACTAGCGGGGGAAATGAGCAGTTCTTC CASSQERTSGGNEQFF
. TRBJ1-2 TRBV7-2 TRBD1 TGTGCCAGCAGCCCGGGACAGGATTATGGCTACACCTTC CASSPGQDYGYTF
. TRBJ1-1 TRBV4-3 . TGCGCCAGCAGCCAAGTGTCGTATCGCACTGAAGCTTTCTTT CASSQVSYRTEAFF
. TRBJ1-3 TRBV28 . TGTGCCAGCAGTTTAAGGGGAGGGGCCTCTGGAAACACCATATATTTT CASSLRGGASGNTIYF
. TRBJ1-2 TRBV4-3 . TGCGCCAGCAGCCAAGATTGGAGTAATAGTGTCTATGGCTACACCTTC CASSQDWSNSVYGYTF
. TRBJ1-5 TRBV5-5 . TGTGCCAGCAGTTGGACAGTAAATCAGCCCCAGCATTTT CASSWTVNQPQHF
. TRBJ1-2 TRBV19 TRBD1 TGTGCCAGTAGTCCAGACAGGGGGCGCCTCTATGGCTACACCTTC CASSPDRGRLYGYTF
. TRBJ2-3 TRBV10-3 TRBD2 TGTGCCATCAGTGACCCGCGGGGGACAGATACGCAGTATTTT CAISDPRGTDTQYF
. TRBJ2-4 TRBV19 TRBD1 TGTGCCAGTAGTATAAGGACAGGGGCAGGCAAAAACATTCAGTACTTC CASSIRTGAGKNIQYF
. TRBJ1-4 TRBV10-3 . TGTGCCATCAGTGAGCGCGGGGGGTTGGGTGAAAAACTGTTTTTT CAISERGGLGEKLFF
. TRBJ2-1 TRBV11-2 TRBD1 TGTGCCAGCAGCTTAGGACAGGGGGGAGGGAATGAGCAGTTCTTC CASSLGQGGGNEQFF
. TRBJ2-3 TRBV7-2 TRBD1 TGTGCCAGCAGCTACGGACAGGGTCCAGATACGCAGTATTTT CASSYGQGPDTQYF
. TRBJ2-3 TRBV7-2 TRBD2 TGTGCCAGCAGCTTAGCGCAAGCGGGAGGCGCAGATACGCAGTATTTT CASSLAQAGGADTQYF
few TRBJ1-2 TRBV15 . TGTGCCATTTCGAAGATCCCCAGGGGAAACTATGGCTACACCTTC CAISKIPRGNYGYTF
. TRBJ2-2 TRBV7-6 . TGTGCCAGCAGCTTAGGAGGGCCGGGCGGGGAGCTGTTTTTT CASSLGGPGGELFF
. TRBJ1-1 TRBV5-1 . TGCGCCAGCAGCTTCAGATTCCCGAACACTGAAGCTTTCTTT CASSFRFPNTEAFF
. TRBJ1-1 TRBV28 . TGTGCCAGCAGGTCAAGTAGCCTTGAAGCTTTCTTT CASRSSSLEAFF
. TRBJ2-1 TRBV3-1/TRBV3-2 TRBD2 TGTGCCAGCAGCCGGCTAGCGGGAGTAAGAAATGAGCAGTTCTTC CASSRLAGVRNEQFF
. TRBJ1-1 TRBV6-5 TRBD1 TGTGCCAGCAGTCCGGGACAGTTTGTGAGAACTGAAGCTTTCTTT CASSPGQFVRTEAFF
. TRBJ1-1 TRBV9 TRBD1 TGTGCCAGCAGCGTAGGCCAGGGGGGCACTGAAGCTTTCTTT CASSVGQGGTEAFF
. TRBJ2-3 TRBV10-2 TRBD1 TGCGCCAGCAGTGAGACTACAGGGGATTCTGGCCCTGTGGGCACAGATACGCAGTATTTT CASSETTGDSGPVGTDTQYF
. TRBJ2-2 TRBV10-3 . TGTGCCACCAAAGGCGGGGGGGAGCTGTTTTTT CATKGGGELFF
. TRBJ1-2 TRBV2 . TGTGCCAGCAGTGTCGAGGGTAGGGGCTACACCTTC CASSVEGRGYTF
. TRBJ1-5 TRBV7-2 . TGTGCCAGCAGCTCCGTGAGCTCTCGGGGGAATCAGCCCCAGCATTTT CASSSVSSRGNQPQHF
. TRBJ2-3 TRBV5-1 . TGCGCCAGCAGGACTCTAGGGGCCACAGATACGCAGTATTTT CASRTLGATDTQYF
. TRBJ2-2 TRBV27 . TGTGCCAGCAGCCCCCCCCACAGGGCGGTTACCGGGGAGCTGTTTTTT CASSPPHRAVTGELFF
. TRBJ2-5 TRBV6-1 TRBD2 TGTGCCAGCAGTGCGTTAGGGCGGACTAGCGGGGGTGAAGAGACCCAGTACTTC CASSALGRTSGGEETQYF
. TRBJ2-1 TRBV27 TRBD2 TGTGCCAGCAGTTCTCCTATCAGGACTAGCGGGAGACGCGATGAGCAGTTCTTC CASSSPIRTSGRRDEQFF
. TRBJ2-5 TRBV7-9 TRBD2 TGTGCCAGCAGCTTCGTAGCGGGAGGGCCGGAGACCCAGTACTTC CASSFVAGGPETQYF
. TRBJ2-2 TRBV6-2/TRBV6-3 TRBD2 TGTGCCAGCAGCCCCCGGGGGGGACCCGGGGAGCTGTTTTTT CASSPRGGPGELFF
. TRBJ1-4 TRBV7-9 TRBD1 TGTGCCAGCAGCGAATCCGGGACAGGGGGCGAAAAACTGTTTTTT CASSESGTGGEKLFF
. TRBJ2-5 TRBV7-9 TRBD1 TGTGCCAGCAGCGGACCGGGACAGGCCCAAGAGACCCAGTACTTC CASSGPGQAQETQYF
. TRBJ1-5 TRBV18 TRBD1 TGTGCCAGCTCATCAACGGGTTTGGGACAGGAGAATCAGCCCCAGCATTTT CASSSTGLGQENQPQHF
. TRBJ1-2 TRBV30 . TGTGCCTGGAGTTTGGGGGGAGGCTACACCTTC CAWSLGGGYTF
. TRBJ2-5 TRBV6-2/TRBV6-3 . TGTGCCAGCAGTTACTGGGCAGTCCGAGAGACCCAGTACTTC CASSYWAVRETQYF
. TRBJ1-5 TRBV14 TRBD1 TGTGCCAGCAGCCAAACAGGGGTAGGGAATCAGCCCCAGCATTTT CASSQTGVGNQPQHF
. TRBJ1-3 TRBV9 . TGTGCCAGCAGCGTAGAAGCCGGGACTGGAAACACCATATATTTT CASSVEAGTGNTIYF
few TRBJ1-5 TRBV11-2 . TGTGCCAGCAGCTTATATGCAGGAGGTAATCAGCCCCAGCATTTT CASSLYAGGNQPQHF
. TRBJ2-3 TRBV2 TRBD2 TGTGCCAGCAATGGACTAGCGGCCAACACAGATACGCAGTATTTT CASNGLAANTDTQYF
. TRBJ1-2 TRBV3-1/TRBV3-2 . TGTGCCAGCAGCCAAGAGGGGCCTTATGGCTACACCTTC CASSQEGPYGYTF
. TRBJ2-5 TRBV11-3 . TGTGCCAGCAGCCCCTCTCTAGGGGTTCTCCGAGAGACCCAGTACTTC CASSPSLGVLRETQYF
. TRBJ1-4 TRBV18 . TGTGCCAGCTCACCACCGGTATCCGCAGGAAAACTGTTTTTT CASSPPVSAGKLFF
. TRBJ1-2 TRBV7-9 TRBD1 TGTGCCAGCAGCCTCGGGACAGGCGATGGCTACACCTTC CASSLGTGDGYTF
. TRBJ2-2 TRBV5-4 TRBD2 TGTGCCAGCAGCTTGTCCACTTTAATGACTAGCGGGAGGACCGGGGAGCTGTTTTTT CASSLSTLMTSGRTGELFF